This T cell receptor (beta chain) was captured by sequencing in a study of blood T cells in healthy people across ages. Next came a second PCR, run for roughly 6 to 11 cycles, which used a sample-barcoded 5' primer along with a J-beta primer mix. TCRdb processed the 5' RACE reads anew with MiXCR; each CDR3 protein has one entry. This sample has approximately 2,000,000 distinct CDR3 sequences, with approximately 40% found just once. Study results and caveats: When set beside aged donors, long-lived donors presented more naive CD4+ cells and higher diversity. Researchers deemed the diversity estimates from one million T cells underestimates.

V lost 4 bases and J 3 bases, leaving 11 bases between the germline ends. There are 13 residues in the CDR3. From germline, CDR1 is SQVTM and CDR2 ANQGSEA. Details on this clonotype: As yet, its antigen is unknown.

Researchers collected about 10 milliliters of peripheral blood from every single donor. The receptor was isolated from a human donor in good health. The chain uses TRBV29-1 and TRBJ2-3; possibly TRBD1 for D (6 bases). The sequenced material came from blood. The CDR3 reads CSVVHRVTDTQYF. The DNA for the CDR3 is TGCAGCGTTGTTCACAGGGTAACAGATACGCAGTATTTT.